Presented here are 2 T cell receptor beta chains from one specimen sequenced in a study of blood T cell repertoires in COVID-19. TCRdb keeps only in-frame clones here, not all; method: immunoSEQ multiplex PCR. The sample has about 53,000 clones, roughly four fifths seen once; the top ten hold 13% to 15%. The source material was peripheral blood. The receptors derive from a human donor in a cohort sampled during active COVID-19.

This clone appeared a single time. The gene calls are TRBV7-9 and TRBJ1-1; D call uncertain. The germline gives CDR1 SEHNR, CDR2 FQNEAQ (reference sequence). Trimming pared 4 bases from V and 1 base from J, leaving 19 bases between. The CDR3 has 17 residues. The CDR3 spells CASSSTTSFDTNTEAFF. Here the CDR3 DNA reads TGTGCCAGCAGCTCCACGACATCGTTTGACACGAACACTGAAGCTTTCTTT.

CDR3 sequence (DNA): TGTGCCAGCAGCTTGCAGGGGTGGGGCCATGAGCAGTTCTTC. This translates into CASSLQGWGHEQFF. This chain uses TRBV5-8 with TRBJ2-1; a weak D match, TRBD1 (6 bases). V lost 1 base, J lost 8 bases, and 13 bases lay in between. The length of the CDR3 is 14 residues. The germline V gene encodes CDR1 SGHTS and CDR2 YDEGEE.